This TCR beta chain was recorded in a study of CD8+CD57+ T cells in acquired aplastic anemia (dated by TCRdb to 2016 to 2019). For the study in its entirety: Extracted DNA from sorted CD4+ and CD8+ cells averaged around 3.2 ug, ranging from about 0.2 to 30 ug. Healthy donor samples averaged around 9.8 million reads for CD4+ and roughly 11 million for CD8+ cells.

Comments on this clonotype: Its recognized antigen is unknown. Base qualities are not provided; no much larger clone lies one nucleotide away.

In this study, sorted CD4+ and CD8+ T cells from the blood of healthy subjects and of severe aplastic anemia patients had their TCR repertoires deep-sequenced. Ficoll-Paque density gradient centrifugation was used to isolate peripheral blood mononuclear cells. CD4+ and CD8+ T cells were sorted by FACS or magnetic beads before DNA extraction. Study-wide findings and limitations: Roughly 29 CD8+ CDR3 sequences were found to be shared between patients and controls, but these sequences appeared to be highly expressed in patients and within the immunodominant clones of the patients. Patients and healthy controls showed no significant difference in CD8+ Simpson's diversity (P=0.060).

The germline V and J ends show losses of 4 bases and 4 bases respectively, and no gene match explains 10 bases of the junction. The CDR3 goes from the cysteine to the phenylalanine over 16 residues. Of the read, only the CDR3 DNA is kept; its 48 bases are in frame from base 1. CDR1 and CDR2 (KGHDR, SFDVKD) derive from the germline V gene. Profiling of TCR beta VDJ combinations and CDR3 sequences used genomic DNA as the template. An Illumina HiSeq 2000 was the platform used for TCR repertoire sequencing. In the source study's methods: TRBV/TRBJ rearrangement plots, CDR3 size and DJ length profiles, and Simpson's diversity index were used to evaluate the repertoires. The most abundant DNA sequence in the deep sequencing data was taken as the immunodominant clone. CDR3 amino acid sequences were checked for sharing across subjects and were also compared against the VDJdb database and published repertoires. TCRdb redid the processing of the public reads, applying fastp at Q25 and MiXCR, and retained in-frame beta chains. Rows with a matching CDR3 protein are joined into one entry that keeps the most common DNA and genes. TCRdb's processing, not the authors', yielded these V and J calls. This sample is represented by some 68,000 distinct CDR3 sequences; roughly 50% of them were singletons. Together, the top ten hold about 8.3% of the sample.

The sequence was collected from a human donor in good health, serving as a control. The chain joins TRBV24-1 to TRBJ2-7, and TRBD2 aligns with 9 junction nucleotides. Sequenced material: sorted CD4+, CD8+, or CD8+CD57+ T cells (not recorded which) from PBMCs. The CDR3 is CATSDTGLAGPYEQYF. The DNA sequence is given as TGTGCCACCAGTGACACAGGGCTAGCGGGACCTTACGAGCAGTACTTC.